A single sample gave rise to the 3 T cell receptor beta chains below, sequenced in a study of shared clonotypes between healthy human individuals. Sequenced by immunoSEQ multiplex PCR; TCRdb stores in-frame clones only, minus some. The data show 780,000 or so clones, approximately 72% seen once. The sample consisted of memory CD4+ T cells sorted from blood. The subset was: CD45RA-negative fraction. These receptor sequences come from a woman in her 30s in good health.

This clone has a handful of counts. The rearrangement links TRBV18 to TRBJ2-5, with D possibly TRBD1 on 6 matching bases. CDR3 length equals 14 residues. V was clipped by 3 bases and J by 4 bases, with 12 bases between them. The V gene's germline CDR1 is KGHSH and CDR2 LQKENI. The CDR3 reads CASSPGRDIETQYF. CDR3 bases: TGTGCCAGCTCACCTGGTAGGGACATAGAGACCCAGTACTTC. The entire variable domain, with the rest obtained from reference TRBV18 and TRBJ2-5, is as follows: NAGVMQNPRHLVRRRGQEARLRCSPMKGHSHVYWYRQLPEEGLKFMVYLQKENIIDESGMPKERFSAEFPKEGPSILRIQQVVRGDSAAYFCASSPGRDIETQYFGPGTRLLVL.

The V gene is TRBV7-8, the J gene TRBJ1-2, with D possibly matching TRBD1 (5 bases). V lost 2 bases and J lost 10, with 11 bases in between. The CDR3 extends over 12 amino acids. Looked up from germline, CDR1 is SGHVS and CDR2 is FQNEAQ. CDR3 amino acids: CASSLSRTLYTF. CDR3 in DNA: TGTGCCAGCAGCTTATCCCGGACACTCTACACCTTC.

The chain links TRBV6-5 to TRBJ1-2; D perhaps matches TRBD1 (5 bases). CDR1 and CDR2 from the germline V gene are MNHEY and SVGAGI. CDR3 size: 13 residues. V shed 7 bases and J shed 0 bases, with 9 bases lying between them. Written as DNA, the CDR3 is TGTGCCAGCAAGGACACAACTAACTATGGCTACACCTTC. Translating it yields CASKDTTNYGYTF.